The present T cell receptor beta chain was sequenced within a study of siplizumab effects on memory and regulatory T cells. Findings and limits, study-wide: Suppressive capability of dividing Tregs from siplizumab cultures went unverified.

The CDR3 is 17 amino acids. The V and J ends lost 1 base and 6 bases, in that order; junction bases with no gene match: 7. Germline CDR1 is LGHNA and CDR2 is YNFKEQ. Comments on this clone: No antigen is known for it.

The assay looked at some 96,000 TCR templates in each sample. The method was immunoSEQ multiplex PCR; TCRdb's version includes in-frame clones alone and lacks a portion of them. The sample consists of about 110,000 clones, 92% of them appearing once. Input material: Tregs sorted from blood. The V gene is TRBV4-2, the J gene TRBJ2-7, with TRBD2 identical over 15 bases. The receptor was isolated from a human donor in good health. The CDR3 reads CASSQGTSGRANLEQYF. DNA for the CDR3: TGTGCCAGCAGCCAAGGGACTAGCGGGAGGGCCAATCTCGAGCAGTACTTC.